A selection of T cell receptor beta chains follows, all from one sample in a study of blood T cell repertoires in COVID-19. Libraries were prepared by immunoSEQ multiplex PCR; TCRdb keeps only in-frame clonotypes and omits some of them. The repertoire holds 150,000 to 200,000 clones, with more than 85% as singletons. Sequencing was carried out using peripheral blood. The receptor set was obtained from a man aged 60 to 69 with COVID-19, enrolled during active disease. Each CDR3 is given with its conserved first and last residue. A D gene is named only where the DNA matches it firmly. Clone sizes are given selectively: once, few, many, or a class where the clone is expanded.

j_gene: TRBJ1-1
abundance: .
v_gene: TRBV7-9
d_gene: .
CDR3aa: CASSLMESRAFF
CDR3nt: TGTGCCAGCAGCCTGATGGAGTCACGAGCTTTCTTT

j_gene: TRBJ2-5
abundance: .
v_gene: TRBV14
d_gene: .
CDR3aa: CASSLRVNQETQYF
CDR3nt: TGTGCCAGCAGCCTCAGGGTCAACCAAGAGACCCAGTACTTC

j_gene: TRBJ2-1
abundance: once
v_gene: TRBV6-5
d_gene: TRBD2
CDR3aa: CASRPTTSGDNEQFF
CDR3nt: TGTGCCAGCAGGCCAACGACTAGCGGGGACAATGAGCAGTTCTTC

j_gene: TRBJ2-3
abundance: .
v_gene: TRBV19
d_gene: TRBD2
CDR3aa: CASSIYSGGDADTQYF
CDR3nt: TGTGCCAGTAGTATCTACAGCGGGGGCGACGCGGATACGCAGTATTTT

j_gene: TRBJ2-5
abundance: .
v_gene: TRBV5-1
d_gene: TRBD2
CDR3aa: CASSTGSGRAAETQYF
CDR3nt: TGCGCCAGCAGCACGGGTAGCGGGAGGGCCGCAGAGACCCAGTACTTC

j_gene: TRBJ2-2
abundance: .
v_gene: TRBV10-2
d_gene: TRBD2
CDR3aa: CASRAGGNTGELFF
CDR3nt: TGCGCCAGCAGGGCGGGAGGCAACACCGGGGAGCTGTTTTTT

j_gene: TRBJ2-6
abundance: .
v_gene: TRBV30
d_gene: .
CDR3aa: CAWSHKGFSAYSGANVLTF
CDR3nt: TGTGCCTGGAGTCATAAGGGTTTTAGCGCTTACTCTGGGGCCAACGTCCTGACTTTC

j_gene: TRBJ1-5
abundance: .
v_gene: TRBV29-1
d_gene: TRBD1
CDR3aa: CSVTGQGLSGNQPQHF
CDR3nt: TGCAGCGTTACGGGACAGGGGTTATCGGGCAATCAGCCCCAGCATTTT

j_gene: TRBJ1-2
abundance: .
v_gene: TRBV4-3
d_gene: TRBD1
CDR3aa: CASSPGQGTNYGYTF
CDR3nt: TGCGCCAGCAGCCCAGGACAGGGAACTAACTATGGCTACACCTTC

j_gene: TRBJ1-6
abundance: once
v_gene: TRBV7-6
d_gene: .
CDR3aa: CASSLGAASSYNSPLHF
CDR3nt: TGTGCCAGCAGCTTAGGGGCTGCAAGCTCCTATAATTCACCCCTCCACTTT

j_gene: TRBJ1-1
abundance: .
v_gene: TRBV30
d_gene: TRBD1
CDR3aa: CAWSSTGPWTEAFF
CDR3nt: TGTGCCTGGAGCTCGACAGGGCCCTGGACTGAAGCTTTCTTT

j_gene: TRBJ2-3
abundance: few
v_gene: TRBV18
d_gene: TRBD2
CDR3aa: CASSRLAGGTGDTQYF
CDR3nt: TGTGCCAGCTCACGCCTAGCGGGGGGCACAGGGGATACGCAGTATTTT

j_gene: TRBJ1-2
abundance: once
v_gene: TRBV18
d_gene: .
CDR3aa: CASSPDGGSVFGYTF
CDR3nt: TGTGCCAGCTCACCTGACGGGGGGTCGGTGTTTGGCTACACCTTC

j_gene: TRBJ1-5
abundance: .
v_gene: TRBV20-1
d_gene: TRBD1
CDR3aa: CSASLGQGSNQPQHF
CDR3nt: TGCAGTGCTAGTCTAGGACAGGGGAGCAATCAGCCCCAGCATTTT

j_gene: TRBJ1-1
abundance: few
v_gene: TRBV30
d_gene: .
CDR3aa: CAWVRQMNTEAFF
CDR3nt: TGTGCCTGGGTACGACAGATGAACACTGAAGCTTTCTTT

j_gene: TRBJ1-5
abundance: once
v_gene: TRBV6-2/TRBV6-3
d_gene: .
CDR3aa: CASSYSGLSNQPQHF
CDR3nt: TGTGCCAGCAGTTATTCGGGACTGAGTAATCAGCCCCAGCATTTT

j_gene: TRBJ1-3
abundance: .
v_gene: TRBV24-1
d_gene: TRBD1
CDR3aa: CASSQGAGNTIYF
CDR3nt: TGTGCCTCATCACAGGGGGCTGGAAACACCATATATTTT

j_gene: TRBJ2-3
abundance: .
v_gene: TRBV6-5
d_gene: TRBD2
CDR3aa: CASSYGLAGVDTQYF
CDR3nt: TGTGCCAGCAGTTACGGGCTAGCGGGAGTAGATACGCAGTATTTT

j_gene: TRBJ1-1
abundance: .
v_gene: TRBV9
d_gene: TRBD1
CDR3aa: CASSYTGDTEAFF
CDR3nt: TGTGCCAGCAGCTACACAGGGGACACTGAAGCTTTCTTT

j_gene: TRBJ2-1
abundance: .
v_gene: TRBV5-8
d_gene: .
CDR3aa: CASSGGGGRSYNEQFF
CDR3nt: TGTGCCAGCAGCGGAGGGGGCGGGCGGTCCTACAATGAGCAGTTCTTC

j_gene: TRBJ2-2
abundance: .
v_gene: TRBV19
d_gene: .
CDR3aa: CASSITPLIGGGELFF
CDR3nt: TGTGCCAGTAGTATAACCCCCCTTATCGGAGGCGGGGAGCTGTTTTTT

j_gene: TRBJ2-7
abundance: .
v_gene: TRBV5-1
d_gene: .
CDR3aa: CATHRDPTNPYEQYF
CDR3nt: TGCGCCACCCACAGGGATCCCACTAATCCCTACGAGCAGTACTTC

j_gene: TRBJ1-1
abundance: .
v_gene: TRBV6-5
d_gene: .
CDR3aa: CASTAGARVNTEAFF
CDR3nt: TGTGCCAGCACCGCAGGGGCCCGGGTGAACACTGAAGCTTTCTTT

j_gene: TRBJ1-1
abundance: .
v_gene: TRBV28
d_gene: .
CDR3aa: CASSSGQTTEAFF
CDR3nt: TGTGCCAGCAGCTCCGGACAGACCACTGAAGCTTTCTTT

j_gene: TRBJ1-2
abundance: .
v_gene: TRBV3-1/TRBV3-2
d_gene: TRBD1
CDR3aa: CASSLILRGLGYGYTF
CDR3nt: TGTGCCAGCAGCCTAATACTCAGGGGGCTTGGCTATGGCTACACCTTC

j_gene: TRBJ1-5
abundance: few
v_gene: TRBV13
d_gene: .
CDR3aa: CASSLGRGLSPQHF
CDR3nt: TGTGCCAGCAGCTTAGGGCGGGGTCTCTCGCCCCAGCATTTT

j_gene: TRBJ2-1
abundance: .
v_gene: TRBV11-3
d_gene: .
CDR3aa: CASTEGGTSNEQFF
CDR3nt: TGTGCCAGCACCGAAGGCGGGACTTCCAATGAGCAGTTCTTC

j_gene: TRBJ1-1
abundance: .
v_gene: TRBV6-5
d_gene: .
CDR3aa: CASSYGRAGETEAFF
CDR3nt: TGTGCCAGCAGTTACGGGCGGGCAGGGGAGACTGAAGCTTTCTTT